Below, 21 T cell receptor beta chains from the same sample are listed, as sequenced in a study of blood T cell repertoires in COVID-19. Assay: immunoSEQ multiplex PCR; the TCRdb copy retains only in-frame clones and omits some. The sample yields some 140,000 clones, approximately 80% seen once. Sample: peripheral blood. These TCRs come from a woman aged 55-69 years with COVID-19, enrolled during active disease.

In this sample, this clone turned up a few times. CDR3 sequence reads: CASSQPGQGADYGYTF. As DNA, the CDR3 is TGTGCCAGCAGCCAACCCGGACAGGGGGCCGATTATGGCTACACCTTC. This rearrangement joins TRBV4-2 to TRBJ1-2, with 11 positions matching TRBD1. This CDR3 has 16 amino acids. Trimming removed 2 bases from V and 5 bases from J; junction bases left unmatched: 7. Germline V gene lookup returns CDR1 LGHNA and CDR2 YNFKEQ.

The V gene is TRBV9, the J gene TRBJ2-2, with D unclear. V lost 3 bases, J lost 1 base, and 19 bases lay in between. The CDR3 runs to 18 residues. Germline V gene lookup returns CDR1 SGDLS and CDR2 YYNGEE. The CDR3 sequence: CASSEPAASGLNTGELFF. In DNA form, the CDR3 reads TGTGCCAGCAGCGAGCCCGCCGCTTCCGGGTTGAACACCGGGGAGCTGTTTTTT.

The V call is TRBV25-1, the J call TRBJ1-2; D might be TRBD1 (5 bases). V shed 3 bases and J shed 9 bases, with 14 bases lying between them. Germline V lookup: CDR1 MGHDK, CDR2 SYGVNS. The CDR3 consists of 13 residues. The CDR3 here is CASSEGGSSRYTF. CDR3 sequence (DNA): TGTGCCAGCAGTGAGGGGGGGAGCTCGCGCTACACCTTC.

The genes are TRBV19 and TRBJ1-2, with D perhaps TRBD1 (6 bases). The CDR3 covers 14 residues. Germline loops: CDR1 LNHDA, CDR2 SQIVND (reference sequence). Trimming removed 4 bases at V and 8 bases at J, with 17 bases between. The CDR3 coding sequence is TGTGCCAGTAGTACCCTCGGACAGCCTAGGGGCTACACCTTC. It codes for CASSTLGQPRGYTF.

In nucleotides, the CDR3 is TGTGCCAGCAGCCCCAACTCGGCGGGAGGGGGCTACGAGCAGTACTTC. Translated, it gives CASSPNSAGGGYEQYF. The chain recombines TRBV7-3 with TRBJ2-7, with 9 bases fitting TRBD2. V dropped 5 bases and J dropped 3; count of bases not matched to a gene: 11. The CDR3 has 16 amino acids. The V gene's germline CDR1 is SGHTA and CDR2 FQGTGA. Combining the CDR3 with reference TRBV7-3 and TRBJ2-7 gives the whole variable domain GAGVSQTPSNKVTEKGKYVELRCDPISGHTALYWYRQSLGQGPEFLIYFQGTGAADDSGLPNDRFFAVRPEGSVSTLKIQRTERGDSAVYLCASSPNSAGGGYEQYFGPGTRLTVT.

This clone showed up just once. The chain is built from TRBV19 and TRBJ1-5; maybe TRBD1 (5 bases). Germline V CDR1 and CDR2: LNHDA, SQIVND (reference sequence). The germline V and J ends were trimmed by 2 bases and 0 bases, with 11 bases remaining between them. The CDR3 spans 16 residues. The CDR3 nucleotides are TGTGCCAGTAGTATAACGACAGTACTTAGCAATCAGCCCCAGCATTTT. This encodes CASSITTVLSNQPQHF. The variable domain in full, completed from reference TRBV19 and TRBJ1-5, reads DGGITQSPKYLFRKEGQNVTLSCEQNLNHDAMYWYRQDPGQGLRLIYYSQIVNDFQKGDIAEGYSVSREKKESFPLTVTSAQKNPTAFYLCASSITTVLSNQPQHFGDGTRLSIL.

This clone is a singleton in its sample. This chain connects TRBV30 to TRBJ1-5, with a possible D match to TRBD1 (5 bases). V was clipped by 2 bases and J by 0 bases, with 14 bases between them. Germline CDR1 is GTSNPN and CDR2 is SVGIG (reference sequence). The CDR3 consists of 16 residues. The CDR3, as DNA: TGTGCCTGGAGTACATGGAGGGGTTATAGCAATCAGCCCCAGCATTTT. Its translation is CAWSTWRGYSNQPQHF.

The chain combines TRBV6-6 with TRBJ2-5; possibly TRBD2 for D (6 bases). Germline CDR1 MNHNY, CDR2 SVGAGI (reference sequence). This CDR3 is 15 amino acids long. With 5 bases removed from V and 4 bases from J, the gap between germline ends came to 17 bases. CDR3 loop: CASSEVGVGGETQYF. DNA of the CDR3: TGTGCCAGCAGTGAGGTCGGAGTGGGGGGAGAGACCCAGTACTTC.

In this sample, this clone turned up once. This chain links TRBV5-1 with TRBJ1-2, with unresolved D. This CDR3 is 14 amino acids long. Trimming removed 0 bases at V and 6 bases at J, with 12 bases between. The germline CDR1 and CDR2 sequences are SGHRS and YFSETQ. CDR3 bases: TGCGCCAGCAGCTTGGTGGCGGGGTCCGATGGCTACACCTTC. This encodes CASSLVAGSDGYTF.

V and J are TRBV6-2 or TRBV6-3 and TRBJ1-1, with 9 nucleotides matching TRBD1. This CDR3 is built from 14 residues. Germline V CDR1 and CDR2: MNHEY, SVGEGT. V lost 4 bases to trimming and J lost 1 base; unmatched junction nucleotides: 1. CDR3 nucleotide sequence: TGTGCCAGCAGTTCGGGACAGGGGAACACTGAAGCTTTCTTT. It specifies CASSSGQGNTEAFF.

The rearrangement joins TRBV5-4 to TRBJ2-1; 8 bases line up with TRBD2. The CDR3 runs to 16 residues. V gave up 4 bases and J gave up 7 bases; unmatched junction bases: 13. CDR1 is SGHNT and CDR2 is YYREEE in the germline V gene (reference sequence). This CDR3 is CASSHTRAGGGNEQFF. In DNA form, the CDR3 reads TGTGCCAGCAGCCATACGAGGGCGGGAGGTGGTAATGAGCAGTTCTTC.

The V call is TRBV30, the J call TRBJ1-5, with 7 nucleotides matching TRBD1. Trimming cost V 0 bases and J 1 base; bases outside gene matches: 3. The length of the CDR3 is 15 residues. The germline gives CDR1 GTSNPN, CDR2 SVGIG (reference sequence). In nucleotides, the CDR3 is TGTGCCTGGAGTGTTGGCAGGGGGAGCAATCAGCCCCAGCATTTT. Its translation: CAWSVGRGSNQPQHF.

The chain employs TRBV11-2 and TRBJ1-1; D is unresolved. Trimming left V 3 bases short and J 0 bases short, with 11 bases between. Germline V gives CDR1 SGHAT, CDR2 FQNNGV. CDR3 length: 15 residues. The CDR3 coding sequence is TGTGCCAGCAGCTTGTATACGGAGCTGAACACTGAAGCTTTCTTT. As protein: CASSLYTELNTEAFF.

The CDR3 here is CASSLVSGMNTEAFF. The CDR3 bases are TGTGCCAGCAGCTTAGTCTCAGGTATGAACACTGAAGCTTTCTTT. The V and J genes are TRBV7-8 and TRBJ1-1; D unclear. This CDR3 is 15 amino acids long. From germline, CDR1 is SGHVS and CDR2 FQNEAQ. Trimming shortened V by 1 base and J by 0 bases, and 9 bases separated the two germline ends. Drawing the rest from reference TRBV7-8 and TRBJ1-1, the complete variable domain is GAGVSQSPRYKVAKRGQDVALRCDPISGHVSLFWYQQALGQGPEFLTYFQNEAQLDKSGLPSDRFFAERPEGSVSTLKIQRTQQEDSAVYLCASSLVSGMNTEAFFGQGTRLTVV.

This clone was recorded once. The rearrangement links TRBV6-5 to TRBJ1-5, with D hard to call. Per germline, CDR1 MNHEY and CDR2 SVGAGI. V shed 6 bases and J shed 4 bases, with 13 bases lying between them. The CDR3 is made up of 14 amino acids. The CDR3 protein is CASSPEWRNQPQHF. CDR3 nucleotide sequence: TGTGCCAGCAGCCCAGAGTGGCGGAATCAGCCCCAGCATTTT.

The CDR3 DNA is TGTGCCAGCAAATCAGATTCGAACACTGAAGCTTTCTTT. Translation: CASKSDSNTEAFF. The chain employs TRBV27 and TRBJ1-1; D remains unclear. Per germline, CDR1 MNHEY and CDR2 SMNVEV (reference sequence). Between the trimmed V and J ends, which lost 7 bases and 1 base, there was a span of 10 bases. This CDR3 region has 13 residues.

The table lists this clone with a few counts. This sequence joins TRBV6-5 and TRBJ1-6; D not certain. The germline CDR1 and CDR2 sequences are MNHEY and SVGAGI. The CDR3 runs to 13 residues. The V gene lost 6 bases and the J gene lost 9 bases, with 12 bases spanning the gap. CDR3 amino acids: CASSLDVASPLHF. DNA of the CDR3: TGTGCCAGCAGCCTCGATGTGGCTTCACCCCTCCACTTT.

This clone was seen only a few times. The chain uses TRBV29-1 and TRBJ1-2; possibly TRBD1 for D (6 bases). Germline CDR1 is SQVTM and CDR2 is ANQGSEA. Trimming cost V 5 bases and J 6 bases, with 7 bases left between them. This CDR3 has 10 amino acids. The CDR3 coding sequence is TGCAGCGTTTACAGGGATGGCTACACCTTC. This translates into CSVYRDGYTF. The complete variable domain, with remaining parts taken from reference TRBV29-1 and TRBJ1-2, reads SAVISQKPSRDICQRGTSLTIQCQVDSQVTMMFWYRQQPGQSLTLIATANQGSEATYESGFVIDKFPISRPNLTFSTLTVSNMSPEDSSIYLCSVYRDGYTFGSGTRLTVV.

Of note for this clone: Other DNA sequences within the sample encode an identical CDR3. This rearrangement joins TRBV6-5 to TRBJ1-4; D not certain. The CDR3 totals 14 residues. From germline, CDR1 is MNHEY and CDR2 SVGAGI. Trimming shortened V by 2 bases and J by 3 bases, and 7 bases separated the two germline ends. CDR3 bases: TGTGCCAGCAGTTACGGAGGATCTAATGAAAAACTGTTTTTT. Its translation is CASSYGGSNEKLFF.

This chain connects TRBV29-1 to TRBJ1-4; 9 bases agree with TRBD1. The germline V gene encodes CDR1 SQVTM and CDR2 ANQGSEA. This CDR3 region has 14 residues. Trimming at V came to 5 bases and at J to 5 bases, leaving 6 bases not matched to a gene. CDR3 sequence (DNA): TGCAGCGTTTTAACGGGACAGGGAAATGAAAAACTGTTTTTT. Protein sequence: CSVLTGQGNEKLFF.

The chain combines TRBV5-1 with TRBJ2-1, with TRBD2 matching over 16 bases. Unmatched junction bases numbered 5, after V lost 3 bases and J lost 8 bases. CDR3 size: 16 residues. Germline V gene data show CDR1 as SGHRS and CDR2 as YFSETQ. The DNA for the CDR3 is TGCGCCAGCAGCTCCTACGGGACTAGCGGGAGGGATGAGCAGTTCTTC. It specifies CASSSYGTSGRDEQFF.